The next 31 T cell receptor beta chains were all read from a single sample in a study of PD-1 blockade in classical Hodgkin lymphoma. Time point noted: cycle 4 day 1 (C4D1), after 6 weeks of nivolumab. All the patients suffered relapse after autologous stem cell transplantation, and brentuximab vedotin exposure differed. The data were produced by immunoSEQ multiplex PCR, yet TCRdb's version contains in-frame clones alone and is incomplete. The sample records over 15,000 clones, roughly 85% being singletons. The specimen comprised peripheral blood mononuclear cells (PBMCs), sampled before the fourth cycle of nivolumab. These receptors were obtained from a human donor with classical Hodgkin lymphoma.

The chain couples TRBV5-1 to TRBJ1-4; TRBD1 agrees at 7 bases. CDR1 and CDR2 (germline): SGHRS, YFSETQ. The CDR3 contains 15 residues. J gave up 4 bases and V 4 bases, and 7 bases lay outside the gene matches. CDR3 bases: TGCGCCAGCAGCATCTCCGGGACAGATAATGAAAAACTGTTTTTT. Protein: CASSISGTDNEKLFF.

The CDR3 loop is CASSLTGGAQETQYF. Written as DNA, the CDR3 is TGCGCCAGCAGCTTGACAGGGGGGGCCCAGGAGACCCAGTACTTC. The chain recombines TRBV5-1 with TRBJ2-5; D might be TRBD1 (8 bases). Trimming left V 1 base short and J 5 bases short, with 15 bases between. Germline CDR1 and CDR2: SGHRS and YFSETQ. This CDR3 is 15 amino acids long.

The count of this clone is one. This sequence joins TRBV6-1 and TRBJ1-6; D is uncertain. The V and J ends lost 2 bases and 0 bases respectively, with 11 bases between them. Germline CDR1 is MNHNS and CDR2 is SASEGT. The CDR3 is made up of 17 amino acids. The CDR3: CASSESKASSYNSPLHF. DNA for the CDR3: TGTGCCAGCAGTGAAAGCAAGGCTAGCTCCTATAATTCACCCCTCCACTTT.

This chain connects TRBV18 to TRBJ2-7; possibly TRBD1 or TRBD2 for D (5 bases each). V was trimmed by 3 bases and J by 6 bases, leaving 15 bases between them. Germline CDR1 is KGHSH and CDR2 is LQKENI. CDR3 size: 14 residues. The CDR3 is CASSPGTADGEQYF. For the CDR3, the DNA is TGTGCCAGCTCACCGGGGACGGCGGATGGCGAGCAGTACTTC.

The DNA for the CDR3 is TGCGCCAGCAGCCAAGCCGCGCTAGCGGGGCGCAATGAGCAGTTCTTC. Protein product: CASSQAALAGRNEQFF. The chain combines TRBV4-3 with TRBJ2-1; 9 bases are a match to TRBD2. The CDR3 spans 16 residues. Germline V lookup: CDR1 LGHNA, CDR2 YSLEER. V shed 1 base, J shed 6 bases, and the junction held 7 bases outside the gene matches.

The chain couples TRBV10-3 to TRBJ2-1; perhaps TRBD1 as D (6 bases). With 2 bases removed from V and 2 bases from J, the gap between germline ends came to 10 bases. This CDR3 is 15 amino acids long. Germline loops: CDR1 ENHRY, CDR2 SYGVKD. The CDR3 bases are TGTGCCATCAGTGAGACAGGGCTGGCCTACAATGAGCAGTTCTTC. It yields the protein CAISETGLAYNEQFF.

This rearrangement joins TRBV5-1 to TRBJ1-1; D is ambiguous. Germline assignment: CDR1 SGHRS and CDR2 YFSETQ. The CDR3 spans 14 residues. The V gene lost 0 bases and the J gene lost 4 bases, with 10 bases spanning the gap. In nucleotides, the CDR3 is TGCGCCAGCAGCTTGGGTATCTCCCGCACTGAAGCTTTCTTT. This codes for CASSLGISRTEAFF.

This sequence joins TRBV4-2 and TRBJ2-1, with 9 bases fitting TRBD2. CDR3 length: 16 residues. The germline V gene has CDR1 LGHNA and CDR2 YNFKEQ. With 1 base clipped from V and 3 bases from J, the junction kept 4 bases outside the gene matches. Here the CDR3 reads CASSQVLAGIYNEQFF. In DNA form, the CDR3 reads TGTGCCAGCAGCCAAGTTCTAGCGGGGATCTACAATGAGCAGTTCTTC.

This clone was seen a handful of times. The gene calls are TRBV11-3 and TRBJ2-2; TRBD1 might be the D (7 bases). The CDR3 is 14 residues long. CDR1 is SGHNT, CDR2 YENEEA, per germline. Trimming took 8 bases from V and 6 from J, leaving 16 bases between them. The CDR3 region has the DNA TGTGCCAGCGCCCGAGCAGGGGGGTCCGGGGAGCTGTTTTTT. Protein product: CASARAGGSGELFF.

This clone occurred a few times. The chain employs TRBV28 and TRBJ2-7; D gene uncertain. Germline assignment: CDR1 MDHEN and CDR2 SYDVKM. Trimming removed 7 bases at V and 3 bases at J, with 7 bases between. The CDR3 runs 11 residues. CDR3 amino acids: CASTPHYEQYF. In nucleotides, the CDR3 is TGTGCCAGCACCCCTCACTACGAGCAGTACTTC.

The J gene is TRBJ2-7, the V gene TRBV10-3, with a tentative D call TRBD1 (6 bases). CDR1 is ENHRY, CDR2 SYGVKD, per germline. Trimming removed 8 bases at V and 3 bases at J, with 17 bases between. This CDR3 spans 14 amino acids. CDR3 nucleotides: TGTGCCATCGGTACAGGGATGGGGCACTACGAGCAGTACTTC. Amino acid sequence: CAIGTGMGHYEQYF.

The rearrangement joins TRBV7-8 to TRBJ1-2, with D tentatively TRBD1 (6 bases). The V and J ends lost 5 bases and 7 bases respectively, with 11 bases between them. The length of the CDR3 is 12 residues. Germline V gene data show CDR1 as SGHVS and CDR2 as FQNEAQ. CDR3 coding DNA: TGTGCCAGCAGCACAGGGTTAGCTGGCTACACCTTC. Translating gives CASSTGLAGYTF.

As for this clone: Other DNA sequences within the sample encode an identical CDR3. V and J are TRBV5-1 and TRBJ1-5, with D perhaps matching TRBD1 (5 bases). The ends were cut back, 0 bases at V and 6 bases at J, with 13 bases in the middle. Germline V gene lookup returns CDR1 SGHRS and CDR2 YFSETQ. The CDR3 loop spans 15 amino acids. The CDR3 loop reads CASSLEGRGGQPQHF. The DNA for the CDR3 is TGCGCCAGCAGCTTGGAGGGCCGGGGGGGTCAGCCCCAGCATTTT.

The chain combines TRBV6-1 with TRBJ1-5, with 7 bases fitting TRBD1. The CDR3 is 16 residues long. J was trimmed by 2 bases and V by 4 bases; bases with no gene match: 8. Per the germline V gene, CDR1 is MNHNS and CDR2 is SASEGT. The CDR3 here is CASSAGGEKGNQPQHF. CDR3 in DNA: TGTGCCAGCAGTGCAGGGGGTGAAAAGGGCAATCAGCCCCAGCATTTT.

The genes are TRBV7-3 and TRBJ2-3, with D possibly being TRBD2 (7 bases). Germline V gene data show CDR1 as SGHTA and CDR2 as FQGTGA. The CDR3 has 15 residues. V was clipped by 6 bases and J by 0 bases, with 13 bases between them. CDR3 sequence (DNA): TGTGCCAGCAGTGAGCCGGGGGGCAGCACAGATACGCAGTATTTT. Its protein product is CASSEPGGSTDTQYF.

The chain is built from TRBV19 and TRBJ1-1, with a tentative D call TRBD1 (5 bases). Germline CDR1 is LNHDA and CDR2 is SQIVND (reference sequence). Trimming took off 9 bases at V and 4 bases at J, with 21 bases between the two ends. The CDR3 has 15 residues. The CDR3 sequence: CARSGRGHYITEAFF. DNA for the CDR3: TGTGCCAGGTCCGGGAGGGGTCACTATATCACTGAAGCTTTCTTT.

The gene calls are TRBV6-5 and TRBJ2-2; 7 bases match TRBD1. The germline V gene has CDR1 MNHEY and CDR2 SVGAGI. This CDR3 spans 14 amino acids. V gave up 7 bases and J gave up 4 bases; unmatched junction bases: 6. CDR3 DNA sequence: TGTGCCAGCACTCCCGGGACAGCCACCGGGGAGCTGTTTTTT. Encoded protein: CASTPGTATGELFF.

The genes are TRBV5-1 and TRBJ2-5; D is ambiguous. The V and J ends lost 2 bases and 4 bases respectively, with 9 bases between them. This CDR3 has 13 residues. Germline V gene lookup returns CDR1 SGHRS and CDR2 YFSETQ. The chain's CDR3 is CASSFKEGETQYF. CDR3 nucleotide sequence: TGCGCCAGCAGCTTCAAGGAAGGAGAGACCCAGTACTTC.

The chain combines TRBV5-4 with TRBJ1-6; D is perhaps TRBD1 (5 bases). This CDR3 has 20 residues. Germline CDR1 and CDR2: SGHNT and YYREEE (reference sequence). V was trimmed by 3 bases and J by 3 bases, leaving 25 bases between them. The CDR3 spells CASSSDTASGTDYYNSPLHF. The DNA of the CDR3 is TGTGCCAGCAGCTCGGATACCGCCTCCGGGACCGATTACTATAATTCACCCCTCCACTTT.

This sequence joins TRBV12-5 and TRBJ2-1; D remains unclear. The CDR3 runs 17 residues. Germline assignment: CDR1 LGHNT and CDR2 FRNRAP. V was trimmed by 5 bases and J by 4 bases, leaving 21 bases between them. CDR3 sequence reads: CASGPAPSHPIYNEQFF. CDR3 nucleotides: TGTGCTAGTGGTCCCGCTCCCAGCCATCCGATATACAATGAGCAGTTCTTC.

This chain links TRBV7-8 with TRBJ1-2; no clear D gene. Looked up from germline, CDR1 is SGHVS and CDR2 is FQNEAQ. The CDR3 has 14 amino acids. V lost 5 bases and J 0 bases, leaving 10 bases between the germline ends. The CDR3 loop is CASSESGANYGYTF. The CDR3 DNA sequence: TGTGCCAGCAGCGAATCCGGGGCTAACTATGGCTACACCTTC.

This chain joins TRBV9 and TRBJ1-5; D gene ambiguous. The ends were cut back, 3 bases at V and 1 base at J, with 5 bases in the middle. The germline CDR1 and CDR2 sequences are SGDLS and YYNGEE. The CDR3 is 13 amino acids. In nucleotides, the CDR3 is TGTGCCAGCAGCGGTACCAGCAATCAGCCCCAGCATTTT. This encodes CASSGTSNQPQHF.

The CDR3 bases are TGTGCCAGCAGCTGGCGGGCTAGCGGGCAAGAGACCCAGTACTTC. Amino acid sequence: CASSWRASGQETQYF. The chain uses TRBV6-6 and TRBJ2-5; TRBD2 matches at 8 bases. Germline V lookup: CDR1 MNHNY, CDR2 SVGAGI (reference sequence). The CDR3 totals 15 residues. V dropped 6 bases and J dropped 2; count of bases not matched to a gene: 8.

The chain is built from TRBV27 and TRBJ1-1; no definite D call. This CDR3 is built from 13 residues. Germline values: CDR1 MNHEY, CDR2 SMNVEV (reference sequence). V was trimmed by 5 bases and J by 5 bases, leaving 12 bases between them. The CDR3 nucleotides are TGTGCCAGCAGTCCCACTTCCTGGACTGAAGCTTTCTTT. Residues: CASSPTSWTEAFF.

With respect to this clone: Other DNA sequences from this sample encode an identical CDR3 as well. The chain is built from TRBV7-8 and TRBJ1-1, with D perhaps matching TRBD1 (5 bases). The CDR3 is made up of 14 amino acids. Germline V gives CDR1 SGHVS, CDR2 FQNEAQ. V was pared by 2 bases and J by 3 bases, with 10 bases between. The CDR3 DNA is TGTGCCAGCAGCTTACAGGGAGGATACACTGAAGCTTTCTTT. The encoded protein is CASSLQGGYTEAFF.

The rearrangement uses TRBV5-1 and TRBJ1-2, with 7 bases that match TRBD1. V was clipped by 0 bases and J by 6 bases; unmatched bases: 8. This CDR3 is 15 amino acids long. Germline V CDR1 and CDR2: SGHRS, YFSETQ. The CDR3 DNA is TGCGCCAGCAGCTTGGACGGACAGGCGTGGAATGGCTACACCTTC. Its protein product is CASSLDGQAWNGYTF.

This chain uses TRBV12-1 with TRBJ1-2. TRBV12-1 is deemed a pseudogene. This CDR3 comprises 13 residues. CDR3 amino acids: CASSLAPGRGYTF. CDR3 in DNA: TGTGCCAGCAGCTTAGCCCCGGGGCGTGGCTACACCTTC.

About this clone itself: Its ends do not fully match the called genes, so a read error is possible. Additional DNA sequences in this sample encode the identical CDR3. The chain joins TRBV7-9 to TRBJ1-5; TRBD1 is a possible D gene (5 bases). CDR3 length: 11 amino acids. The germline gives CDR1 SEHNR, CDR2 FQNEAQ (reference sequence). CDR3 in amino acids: CASSLGGPQHF. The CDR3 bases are TGCGCCAGCAGCTTGGGGGGACCCCAGCATTTT.

CDR3 nucleotide sequence: TGTGCCAGCACCCTCCGGGGGGGCTCACCCCTCCACTTT. Translation gives CASTLRGGSPLHF. The chain is built from TRBV6-6 and TRBJ1-6; the D gene is possibly TRBD1 (6 bases). This CDR3 contains 13 residues. Germline V gene sequence: CDR1 MNHNY, CDR2 SVGAGI (reference sequence). The germline V and J ends were trimmed by 7 bases and 10 bases, with 14 bases remaining between them.

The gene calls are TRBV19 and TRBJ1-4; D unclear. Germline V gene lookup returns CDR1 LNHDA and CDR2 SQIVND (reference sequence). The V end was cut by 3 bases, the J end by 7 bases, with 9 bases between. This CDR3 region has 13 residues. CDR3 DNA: TGTGCCAGTAGTATCCGCTCGACTGAAAAACTGTTTTTT. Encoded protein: CASSIRSTEKLFF.

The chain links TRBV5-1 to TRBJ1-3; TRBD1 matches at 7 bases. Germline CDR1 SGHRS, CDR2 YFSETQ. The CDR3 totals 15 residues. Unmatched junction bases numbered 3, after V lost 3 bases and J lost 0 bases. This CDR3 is CASSSGTVSGNTIYF. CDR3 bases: TGCGCCAGCAGCTCCGGGACAGTCTCTGGAAACACCATATATTTT.